This T cell receptor beta chain was observed in a study of cytomegalovirus exposure and HLA in healthy donors. With 5 bases removed from V and 1 base from J, the gap between germline ends came to 10 bases. CDR3 size: 13 residues. Germline-derived CDR1 and CDR2 are GTSNPN and SVGIG (reference sequence). General study points: When analyzed later, a missense DCLRE1C variant was found to be linked to TCR beta V- and J-gene trimming. In all likelihood, a cluster of highly shared sequence variants was a sequencing artifact. Later work associated more than 15,000 TCR beta sequences with HLA alleles at 0.05 false discovery rate.

Amplification used 60 Vbeta primers and 13 Jbeta primers. Method: immunoSEQ multiplex PCR; TCRdb's copy keeps in-frame clones and lacks some. The table has just over 200,000 clones, 79% seen once. About this clone itself: The antigen is unknown.

Sequencing was performed on PBMCs. The rearrangement joins TRBV30 to TRBJ2-3, with D possibly being TRBD2 (6 bases). The origin of this receptor is a man aged 50 to 59 in good health and CMV-seronegative. The CDR3 DNA sequence: TGTGCCTGGGGGACTCGCGGCACAGATACGCAGTATTTT. Its protein is CAWGTRGTDTQYF.